This TCR beta chain was documented in a study of shared clonotypes between healthy human individuals. Profiling relied on immunoSEQ multiplex PCR, and the TCRdb table lists in-frame clones only, not all of them. The profile shows roughly 2.5 million clones, around 90% of them singletons. V lost 4 bases to trimming and J lost 0 bases, with 12 bases between them. The CDR3 runs to 16 residues. Germline values: CDR1 MNHEY, CDR2 SMNVEV (reference sequence). This clonotype was sampled from a man aged 18 to 29 in good health. Sample: naive CD4+ T cells sorted from blood. This sample's subset: CD45RA+ positively selected. The rearrangement joins TRBV27 to TRBJ2-2; tentatively, D is TRBD1 or TRBD2 (5 bases each). CDR3 in DNA: TGTGCCAGCAGTTCCGTCGGGGCCGCGAACACCGGGGAGCTGTTTTTT. As protein: CASSSVGAANTGELFF.